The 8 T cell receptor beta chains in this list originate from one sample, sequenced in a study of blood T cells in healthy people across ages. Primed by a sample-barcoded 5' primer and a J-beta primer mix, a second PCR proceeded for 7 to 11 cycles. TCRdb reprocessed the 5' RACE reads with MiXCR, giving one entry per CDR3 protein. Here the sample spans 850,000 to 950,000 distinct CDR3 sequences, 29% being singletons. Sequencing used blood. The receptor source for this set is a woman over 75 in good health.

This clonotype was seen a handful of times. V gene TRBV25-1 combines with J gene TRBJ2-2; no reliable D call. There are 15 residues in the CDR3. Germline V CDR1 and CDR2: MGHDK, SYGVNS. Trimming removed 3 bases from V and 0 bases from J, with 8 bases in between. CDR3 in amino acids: CASSEVRTNTGELFF. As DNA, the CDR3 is TGTGCCAGCAGTGAGGTGCGGACGAACACCGGGGAGCTGTTTTTT.

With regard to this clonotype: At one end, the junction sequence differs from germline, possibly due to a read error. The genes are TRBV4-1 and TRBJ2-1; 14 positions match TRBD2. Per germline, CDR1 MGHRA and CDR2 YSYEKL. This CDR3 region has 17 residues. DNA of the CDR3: TGCGCCAGTAGCCGGGGACTAGCGGGAGTAACCTACAATGAGCAGTTCTTC. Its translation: CASSRGLAGVTYNEQFF.

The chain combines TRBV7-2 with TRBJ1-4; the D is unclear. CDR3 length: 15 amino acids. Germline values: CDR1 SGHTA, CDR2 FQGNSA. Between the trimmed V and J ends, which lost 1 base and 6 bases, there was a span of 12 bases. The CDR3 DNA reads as TGTGCCAGCAGCTTAGTGTGGAGGGCTGATGAAAAACTGTTTTTT. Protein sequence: CASSLVWRADEKLFF.

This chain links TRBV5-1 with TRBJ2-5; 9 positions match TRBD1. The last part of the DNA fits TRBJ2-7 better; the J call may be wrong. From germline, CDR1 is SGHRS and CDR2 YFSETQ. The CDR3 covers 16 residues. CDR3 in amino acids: CASSPGDRVYPYEQYF. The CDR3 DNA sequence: TGCGCCAGCAGCCCAGGGGACAGGGTCTATCCCTACGAGCAGTACTTC.

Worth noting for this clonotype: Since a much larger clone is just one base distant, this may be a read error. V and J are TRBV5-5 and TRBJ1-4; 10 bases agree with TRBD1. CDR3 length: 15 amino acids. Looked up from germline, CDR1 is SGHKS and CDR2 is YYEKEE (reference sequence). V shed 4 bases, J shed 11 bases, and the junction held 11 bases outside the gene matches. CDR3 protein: CASSLRPGTGVKLFF. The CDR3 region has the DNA TGTGCCAGCAGCCTCAGGCCCGGGACAGGGGTCAAACTGTTTTTT.

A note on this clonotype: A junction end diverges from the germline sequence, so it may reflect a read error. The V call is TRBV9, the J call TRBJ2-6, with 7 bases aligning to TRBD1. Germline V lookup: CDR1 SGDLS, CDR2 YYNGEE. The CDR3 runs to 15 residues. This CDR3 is CASNKGASGANVLTF. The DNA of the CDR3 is TGCGCCAGCAACAAGGGGGCGTCCGGGGCCAACGTCCTGACTTTC.

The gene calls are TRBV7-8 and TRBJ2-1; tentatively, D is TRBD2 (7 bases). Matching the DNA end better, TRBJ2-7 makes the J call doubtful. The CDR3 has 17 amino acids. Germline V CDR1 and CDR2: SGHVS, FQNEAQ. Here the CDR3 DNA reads TGTGCCAGCAGCTTAACAGGAGGCGGGGGCTTCGGTTACGAGCAGTACTTC. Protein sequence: CASSLTGGGGFGYEQYF.

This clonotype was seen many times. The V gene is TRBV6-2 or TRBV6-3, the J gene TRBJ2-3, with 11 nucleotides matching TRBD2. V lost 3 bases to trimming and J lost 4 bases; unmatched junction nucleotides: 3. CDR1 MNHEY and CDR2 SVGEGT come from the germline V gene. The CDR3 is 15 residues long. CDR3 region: CASSYRTSGSDTQYF. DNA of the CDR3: TGTGCCAGCAGTTATCGGACTAGCGGGTCAGATACGCAGTATTTT.